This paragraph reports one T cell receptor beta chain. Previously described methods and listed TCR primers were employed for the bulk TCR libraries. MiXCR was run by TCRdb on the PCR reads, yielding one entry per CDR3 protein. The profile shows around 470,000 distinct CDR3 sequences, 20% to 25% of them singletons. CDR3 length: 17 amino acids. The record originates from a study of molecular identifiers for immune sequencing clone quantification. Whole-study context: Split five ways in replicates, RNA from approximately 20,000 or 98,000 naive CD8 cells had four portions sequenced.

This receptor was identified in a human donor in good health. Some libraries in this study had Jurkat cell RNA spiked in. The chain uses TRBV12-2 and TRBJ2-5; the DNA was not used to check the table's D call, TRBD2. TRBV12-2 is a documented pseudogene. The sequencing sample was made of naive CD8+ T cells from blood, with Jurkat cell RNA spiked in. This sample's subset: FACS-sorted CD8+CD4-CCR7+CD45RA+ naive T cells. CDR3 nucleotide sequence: TGTGCAAGTCGCTTAGAATTTCTCCTAGCGGCTCAAGAGACCCAGTACTTC. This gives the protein CASRLEFLLAAQETQYF.